This TCR beta chain was found in a study of T cells in Graves' hyperthyroidism and ophthalmopathy (dated 2019 in TCRdb). Study-level background: Peripheral blood was collected at initial diagnosis, before any treatment. To identify distinguishing TCR V-J signatures, a discovery cohort of around 100 patients was used, comprising 43 with Graves' ophthalmopathy and about 59 with stable Graves' hyperthyroidism. TCR Vbeta CDR3 sequencing of approximately 140 peripheral blood samples (43 ophthalmopathy, about 74 hyperthyroidism and roughly 17 progressor patients) is reported in the paper. Whether ophthalmopathy could be predicted prospectively was tested in an independent validation cohort made up of 18 to 20 hyperthyroidism patients plus 17 patients who later progressed to ophthalmopathy. Thyroid tissue and blood T-cell repertoires from roughly six Graves' hyperthyroidism patients were also compared in the study. Following sampling, methimazole starting at 30 mg daily was given to hyperthyroidism patients, and high-dose intravenous methylprednisolone was given to ophthalmopathy patients. The 75 to 100 discovery patients were divided at random into training and test sets in a 7:3 ratio. Summary of the overall study and its limitations: Blood samples also contained most of the expanded thyroid clonotypes (frequency above 0.001), which suggests that blood repertoires may reflect thyroid immune responses. In validation, progression to ophthalmopathy was predicted by the model with around 71% sensitivity and 72% to 85% specificity, a median of 6.5 months before onset. Sample size was not statistically predetermined, and blinding of investigators to group allocation was not performed. In cross-validation, a model built on a 13 V-J signature told ophthalmopathy apart from stable hyperthyroidism with about 90% sensitivity and 81% to 82% specificity, and in testing the same model reached 80%/75%.

As to this clonotype: Its antigen is unknown. No per-base quality is available; no much larger clone lies one base away.

The TCR beta CDR3 regions were amplified from the RNA transcripts. A first-round RT-PCR of the TCR CDR3 used the HTBI primer set with the Qiagen OneStep RT-PCR kit. The libraries were constructed in a second round of multiplex PCR and then size-selected and purified. Sequencing of the libraries was done on an Illumina HiSeq2000 using paired-end 100 bp reads. For the original study's pipeline: SOAPnuke was used to process the raw data, removing reads that contained adapters or uncalled bases, had a mean Phred below 15, or lacked an exact match to the constant primer or identifier. High-quality paired reads were merged with COPE v1.2.5, and unique nucleotide sequences were defined as clonotypes. MiTCR v1.1 was used to align the clonotypes against IMGT TRBV, TRBD and TRBJ reference segments. The analysis included only V-J combinations with a frequency above 0.0001, which together covered approximately 99% of the repertoires. A TCS score was defined as the ratio of F50 (clonal expansion) to E x V (chaos), with BLOSUM62-based TCRdist applied between CDR3 peptides within each V-J. Welch's t-statistics and random forest reduced fewer than 550 V-J features to about 13, which were used in a naive Bayes classifier (R e1071). TCRdb reworked the public reads: Q25 trimming with fastp, MiXCR clone assembly, productive beta chains retained. Rows are combined by CDR3 protein, so each entry shows the most common genes and DNA. The authors' filters were not applied to this entry. Present in this sample are under 650,000 distinct CDR3 sequences, around 15% of which were seen just once. The ten top clones hold 3.8% of the sample.

A patient counted as having stable Graves' hyperthyroidism if no progression to ophthalmopathy occurred over 18 months of follow-up. Hyperthyroidism patients were newly diagnosed, had a disease duration of under 2 months, and were aged 18 to 65 years. The study excluded patients with uncontrolled infections, other autoimmune diseases, pregnancy or lactation. Diagnoses relied on clinical symptoms, serum thyroxine and TRAb, thyroid ultrasound and orbital computed tomography. PBMCs were separated from approximately 10 ml of fresh peripheral blood using Ficoll-Paque density gradient centrifugation. Total RNA was extracted with Trizol reagent, and quality was checked on an Agilent 2100 Bioanalyzer. Taken from the germline V gene (reference sequence), the CDR1 and CDR2 loops are LNHDA and SQIVND. Inclusive of the bounding cysteine and phenylalanine, the CDR3 is 17 residues long. CDR3 DNA only is kept here, 51 bases in frame from base 1. Trimming takes 5 bases from V and 0 bases from J, and the germline ends sit 17 bases apart.

The TCR sequence derives from a woman between 25 and 40 years old with Graves' hyperthyroidism. Sequenced input: blood. The rearranged chain carries TRBV19 and TRBJ1-5; no D segment can be confidently identified. The bases read TGTGCCAGTAGTGAGGACCCTCAGATCATTAGCAATCAGCCCCAGCATTTT. Its amino acids are CASSEDPQIISNQPQHF.